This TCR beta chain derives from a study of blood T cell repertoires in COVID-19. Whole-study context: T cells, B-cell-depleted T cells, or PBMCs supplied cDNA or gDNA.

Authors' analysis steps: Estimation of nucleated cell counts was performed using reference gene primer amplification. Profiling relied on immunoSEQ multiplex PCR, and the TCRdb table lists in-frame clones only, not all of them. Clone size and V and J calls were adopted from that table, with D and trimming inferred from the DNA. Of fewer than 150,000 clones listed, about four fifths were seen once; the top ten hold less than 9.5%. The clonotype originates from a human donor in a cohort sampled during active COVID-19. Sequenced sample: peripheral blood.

The DNA for the CDR3 is TGTGCCAGCAGCTCTACTAGTTCAAGAGAGACCCAGTACTTC. This sequence encodes CASSSTSSRETQYF. J is TRBJ2-5 and V is TRBV2; D might be TRBD2 (5 bases). V shed 6 bases and J shed 4 bases, with 15 bases lying between them. The CDR3 has 14 residues. The V gene's germline CDR1 is SNHLY and CDR2 FYNNEI.